Shown below are 5 T cell receptor beta chains from a single sample sequenced in a study of cytomegalovirus exposure and HLA in healthy donors. 60 Vbeta and 13 Jbeta primers were used in PCR. Sequencing used immunoSEQ multiplex PCR; TCRdb keeps in-frame clones, though not all of them. The data contain approximately 220,000 clones, around 80% of them singletons. The sequenced sample was PBMCs. The receptors come from a man younger than 30 in good health and CMV-seronegative.

The chain links TRBV19 to TRBJ2-7; maybe TRBD1 (5 bases). Germline V gives CDR1 LNHDA, CDR2 SQIVND (reference sequence). Trimming stripped 3 bases from V and 6 bases from J, with 12 bases between. CDR3 length: 13 amino acids. CDR3 nucleotide sequence: TGTGCCAGTAGTATGGGGCAGGTCGGCGAGCAGTACTTC. Translation: CASSMGQVGEQYF.

The chain couples TRBV2 to TRBJ2-4; D is ambiguous. The V and J ends lost 2 bases and 13 bases respectively, with 15 bases between them. From germline, CDR1 is SNHLY and CDR2 FYNNEI. The CDR3 runs 13 residues. CDR3 sequence: CASSELPGSSQYF. Written as DNA, the CDR3 is TGTGCCAGCAGTGAACTTCCAGGATCCTCGCAGTACTTC. Full variable domain (missing parts from reference TRBV2 and TRBJ2-4): EPEVTQTPSHQVTQMGQEVILRCVPISNHLYFYWYRQILGQKVEFLVSFYNNEISEKSEIFDDQFSVERPDGSNFTLKIRSTKLEDSAMYFCASSELPGSSQYFGAGTRLSVL.

This clone was counted only a few times. This rearrangement joins TRBV9 to TRBJ1-1; D uncertain. Germline CDR1 SGDLS, CDR2 YYNGEE. Trimming shortened V by 0 bases and J by 1 base, and 7 bases separated the two germline ends. This CDR3 spans 14 amino acids. CDR3 loop: CASSVAHRNTEAFF. The CDR3 DNA follows: TGTGCCAGCAGCGTAGCACATCGGAACACTGAAGCTTTCTTT.

The chain uses TRBV11-2 and TRBJ1-4; 8 nucleotides line up with TRBD1. V was clipped by 1 base and J by 7 bases; unmatched bases: 5. There are 15 residues in the CDR3. Germline CDR1 reads SGHAT; CDR2 reads FQNNGV. The CDR3 region is CASSLGAGGGEKLFF. The CDR3, as DNA: TGTGCCAGCAGCTTAGGCGCAGGGGGCGGTGAAAAACTGTTTTTT.

The V call is TRBV5-1, the J call TRBJ2-6; 7 bases map to TRBD2. After removal of 2 bases from V and 2 bases from J, the junction contained 1 base not matched to a gene. The CDR3 consists of 15 residues. Germline V gene data show CDR1 as SGHRS and CDR2 as YFSETQ. DNA for the CDR3: TGCGCCAGCAGCTTTGGGGGGGCTGGGGCCAACGTCCTGACTTTC. Translated: CASSFGGAGANVLTF.